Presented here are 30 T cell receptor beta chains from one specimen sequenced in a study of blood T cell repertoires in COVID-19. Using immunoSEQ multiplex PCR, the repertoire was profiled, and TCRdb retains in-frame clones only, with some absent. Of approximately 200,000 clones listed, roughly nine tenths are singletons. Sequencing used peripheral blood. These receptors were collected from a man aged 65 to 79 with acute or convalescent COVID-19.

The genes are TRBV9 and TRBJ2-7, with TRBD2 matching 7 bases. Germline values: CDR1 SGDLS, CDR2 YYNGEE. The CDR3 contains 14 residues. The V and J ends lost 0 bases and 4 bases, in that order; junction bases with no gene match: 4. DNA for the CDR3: TGTGCCAGCAGCGTAGGGGAGGGCAGGTACGAGCAGTACTTC. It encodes CASSVGEGRYEQYF.

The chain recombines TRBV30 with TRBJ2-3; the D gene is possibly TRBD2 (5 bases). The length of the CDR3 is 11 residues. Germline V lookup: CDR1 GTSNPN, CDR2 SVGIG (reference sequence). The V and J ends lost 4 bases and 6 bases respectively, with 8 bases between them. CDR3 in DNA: TGTGCCTGGAAAGCGGCGGATACGCAGTATTTT. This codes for CAWKAADTQYF.

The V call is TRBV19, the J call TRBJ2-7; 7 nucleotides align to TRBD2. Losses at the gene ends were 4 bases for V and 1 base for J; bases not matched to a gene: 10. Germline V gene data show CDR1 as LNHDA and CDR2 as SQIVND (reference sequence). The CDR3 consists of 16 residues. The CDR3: CASSKGWASGSYEQYF. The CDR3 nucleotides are TGTGCCAGTAGTAAAGGTTGGGCTAGCGGTTCCTACGAGCAGTACTTC.

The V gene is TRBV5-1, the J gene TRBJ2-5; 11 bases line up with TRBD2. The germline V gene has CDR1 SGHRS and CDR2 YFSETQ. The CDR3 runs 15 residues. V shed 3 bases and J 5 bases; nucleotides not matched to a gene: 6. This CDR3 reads CASSSGTSGPETQYF. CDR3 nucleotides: TGCGCCAGCAGCTCCGGGACTAGCGGCCCGGAGACCCAGTACTTC.

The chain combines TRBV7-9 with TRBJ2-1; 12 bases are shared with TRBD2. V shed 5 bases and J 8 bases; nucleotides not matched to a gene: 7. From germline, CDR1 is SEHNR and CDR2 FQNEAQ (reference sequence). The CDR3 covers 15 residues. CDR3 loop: CASSLTSGSIDEQFF. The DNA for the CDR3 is TGTGCCAGCAGCCTGACTAGCGGGAGTATCGATGAGCAGTTCTTC.

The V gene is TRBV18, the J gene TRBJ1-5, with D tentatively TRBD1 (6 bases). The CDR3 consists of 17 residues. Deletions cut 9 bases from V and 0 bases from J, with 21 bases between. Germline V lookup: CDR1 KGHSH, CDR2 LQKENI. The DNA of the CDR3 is TGTGCCAGACGAGATTCAGGGGAGACATATAGCAATCAGCCCCAGCATTTT. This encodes CARRDSGETYSNQPQHF.

The CDR3 DNA sequence: TGTGCCAGCAGTTATACCTGGGGGGACACCGGGGAGCTGTTTTTT. Encoded protein: CASSYTWGDTGELFF. The chain uses TRBV6-5 and TRBJ2-2; D may be TRBD2 (6 bases). CDR1 MNHEY and CDR2 SVGAGI come from the germline V gene. Trimming took 3 bases from V and 3 from J, leaving 11 bases between them. There are 15 residues in the CDR3.

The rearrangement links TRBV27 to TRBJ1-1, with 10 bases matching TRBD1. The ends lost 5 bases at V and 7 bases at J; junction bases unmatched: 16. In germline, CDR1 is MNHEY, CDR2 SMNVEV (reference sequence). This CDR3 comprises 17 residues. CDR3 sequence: CASSTPPGQGRRFEAFF. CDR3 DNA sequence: TGTGCCAGCAGTACGCCCCCGGGACAGGGGAGGCGTTTTGAAGCTTTCTTT.

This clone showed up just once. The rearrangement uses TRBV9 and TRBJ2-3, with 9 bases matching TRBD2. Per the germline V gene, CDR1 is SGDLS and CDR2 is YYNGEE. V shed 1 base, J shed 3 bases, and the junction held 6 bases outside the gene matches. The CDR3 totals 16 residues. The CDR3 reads CASSVFAGGLTDTQYF. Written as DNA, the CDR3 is TGTGCCAGCAGCGTATTTGCGGGAGGGTTAACAGATACGCAGTATTTT.

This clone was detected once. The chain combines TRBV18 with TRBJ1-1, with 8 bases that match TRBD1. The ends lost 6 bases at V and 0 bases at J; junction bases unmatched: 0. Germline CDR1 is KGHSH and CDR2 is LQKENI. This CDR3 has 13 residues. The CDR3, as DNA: TGTGCCAGCTCGACAGGGGTGAACACTGAAGCTTTCTTT. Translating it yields CASSTGVNTEAFF. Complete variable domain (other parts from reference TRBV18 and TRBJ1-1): NAGVMQNPRHLVRRRGQEARLRCSPMKGHSHVYWYRQLPEEGLKFMVYLQKENIIDESGMPKERFSAEFPKEGPSILRIQQVVRGDSAAYFCASSTGVNTEAFFGQGTRLTVV.

The CDR3 coding sequence is TGTGCCGGGCGCTCTGGAAACACCATATATTTT. Its translation is CAGRSGNTIYF. J is TRBJ1-3 and V is TRBV19; unclear D gene. Germline values: CDR1 LNHDA, CDR2 SQIVND (reference sequence). CDR3 size: 11 residues. V was cut by 11 bases and J by 0 bases, with 5 bases left in between.

The CDR3 region is CASSPRTGDSPLHF. The CDR3 nucleotides are TGTGCCAGCAGTCCTAGGACAGGGGATTCACCCCTCCACTTT. This sequence joins TRBV6-1 and TRBJ1-6, with 9 positions matching TRBD1. The CDR3 is 14 amino acids. Germline V gene lookup returns CDR1 MNHNS and CDR2 SASEGT. With V trimmed by 5 bases and J by 8 bases, 4 bases remained unmatched.

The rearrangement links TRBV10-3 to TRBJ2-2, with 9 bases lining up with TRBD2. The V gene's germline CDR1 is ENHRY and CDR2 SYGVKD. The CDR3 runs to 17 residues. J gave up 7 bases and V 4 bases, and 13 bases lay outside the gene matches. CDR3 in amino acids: CAISGVASGNGGGELFF. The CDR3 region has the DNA TGTGCCATCAGTGGAGTGGCTAGCGGGAACGGTGGCGGGGAGCTGTTTTTT.

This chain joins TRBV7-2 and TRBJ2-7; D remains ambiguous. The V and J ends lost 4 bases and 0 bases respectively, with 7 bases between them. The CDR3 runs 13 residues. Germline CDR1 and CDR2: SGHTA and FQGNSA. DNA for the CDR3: TGTGCCAGCAGCTCCCCTAACTCCTACGAGCAGTACTTC. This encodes CASSSPNSYEQYF.

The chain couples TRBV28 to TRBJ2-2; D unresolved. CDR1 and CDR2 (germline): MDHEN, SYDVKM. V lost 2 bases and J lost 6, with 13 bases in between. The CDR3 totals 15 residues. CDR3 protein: CASSLSHSGAGELFF. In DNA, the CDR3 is TGTGCCAGCAGTTTAAGCCACTCAGGTGCCGGGGAGCTGTTTTTT.

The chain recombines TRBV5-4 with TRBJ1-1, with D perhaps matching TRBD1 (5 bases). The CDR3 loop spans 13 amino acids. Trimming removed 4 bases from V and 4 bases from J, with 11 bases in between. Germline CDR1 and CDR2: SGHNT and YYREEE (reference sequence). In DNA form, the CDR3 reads TGTGCCAGCAGCCTGACAGTAACCACTGAAGCTTTCTTT. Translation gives CASSLTVTTEAFF.

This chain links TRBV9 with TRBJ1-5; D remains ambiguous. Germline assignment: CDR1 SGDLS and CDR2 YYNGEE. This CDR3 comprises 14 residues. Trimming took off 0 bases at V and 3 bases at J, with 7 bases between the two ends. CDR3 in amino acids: CASSVGGSNQPQHF. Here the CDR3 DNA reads TGTGCCAGCAGCGTAGGAGGATCCAATCAGCCCCAGCATTTT.

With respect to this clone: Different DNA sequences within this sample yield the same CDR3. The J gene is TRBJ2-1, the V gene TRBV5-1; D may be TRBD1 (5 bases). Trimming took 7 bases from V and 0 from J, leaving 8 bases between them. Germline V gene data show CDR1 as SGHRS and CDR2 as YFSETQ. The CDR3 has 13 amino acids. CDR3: CASGADSYNEQFF. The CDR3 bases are TGCGCCAGCGGGGCGGACTCCTACAATGAGCAGTTCTTC.

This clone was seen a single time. CDR3 amino acids: CASSKLATPSDEQYF. Here the CDR3 DNA reads TGCGCCAGCAGCAAACTAGCTACCCCCTCAGATGAGCAGTACTTC. The rearrangement links TRBV5-1 to TRBJ2-7; a weak D match, TRBD2 (6 bases). Germline assignment: CDR1 SGHRS and CDR2 YFSETQ. Between the trimmed V and J ends, which lost 4 bases and 7 bases, there was a span of 21 bases. The CDR3 length is 15 residues.

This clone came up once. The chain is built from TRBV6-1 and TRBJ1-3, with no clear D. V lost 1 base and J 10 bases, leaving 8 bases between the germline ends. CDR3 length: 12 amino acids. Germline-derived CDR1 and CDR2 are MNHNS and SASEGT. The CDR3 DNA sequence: TGTGCCAGCAGTGAAGACTTAGTTACCATATATTTT. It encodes CASSEDLVTIYF.

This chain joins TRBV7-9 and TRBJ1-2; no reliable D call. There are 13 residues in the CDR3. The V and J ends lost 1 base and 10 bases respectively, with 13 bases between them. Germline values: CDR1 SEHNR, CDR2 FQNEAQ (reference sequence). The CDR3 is CASSLVLGEAYTF. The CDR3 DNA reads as TGTGCCAGCAGCTTAGTTTTAGGCGAGGCCTACACCTTC.

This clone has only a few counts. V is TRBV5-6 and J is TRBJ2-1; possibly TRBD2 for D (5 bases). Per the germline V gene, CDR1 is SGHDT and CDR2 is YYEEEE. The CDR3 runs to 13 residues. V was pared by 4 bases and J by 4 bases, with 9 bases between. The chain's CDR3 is CASSKGEYNEQFF. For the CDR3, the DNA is TGTGCCAGCAGCAAGGGAGAGTACAATGAGCAGTTCTTC.

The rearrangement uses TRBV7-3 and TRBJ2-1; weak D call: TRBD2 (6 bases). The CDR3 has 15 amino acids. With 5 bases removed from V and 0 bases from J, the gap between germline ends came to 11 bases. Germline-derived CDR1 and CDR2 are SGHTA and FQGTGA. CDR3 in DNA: TGTGCCAGCAGCCGCCTAGCGAGCTCCTACAATGAGCAGTTCTTC. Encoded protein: CASSRLASSYNEQFF. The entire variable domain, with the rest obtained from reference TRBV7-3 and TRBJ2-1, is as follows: GAGVSQTPSNKVTEKGKYVELRCDPISGHTALYWYRQSLGQGPEFLIYFQGTGAADDSGLPNDRFFAVRPEGSVSTLKIQRTERGDSAVYLCASSRLASSYNEQFFGPGTRLTVL.

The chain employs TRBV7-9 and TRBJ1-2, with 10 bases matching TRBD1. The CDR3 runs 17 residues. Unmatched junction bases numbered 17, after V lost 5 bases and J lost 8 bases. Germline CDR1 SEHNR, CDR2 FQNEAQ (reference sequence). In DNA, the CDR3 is TGTGCCAGCAGCCCGTTAGAGGGACAGGGGAAGAAGTACGGCTACACCTTC. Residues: CASSPLEGQGKKYGYTF.

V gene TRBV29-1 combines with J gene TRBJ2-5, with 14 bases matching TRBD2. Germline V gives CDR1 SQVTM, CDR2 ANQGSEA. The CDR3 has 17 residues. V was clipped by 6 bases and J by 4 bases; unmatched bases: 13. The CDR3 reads CSVRGGFGLAGGETQYF. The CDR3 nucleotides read TGCAGCGTCAGGGGGGGCTTCGGACTAGCGGGAGGAGAGACCCAGTACTTC.

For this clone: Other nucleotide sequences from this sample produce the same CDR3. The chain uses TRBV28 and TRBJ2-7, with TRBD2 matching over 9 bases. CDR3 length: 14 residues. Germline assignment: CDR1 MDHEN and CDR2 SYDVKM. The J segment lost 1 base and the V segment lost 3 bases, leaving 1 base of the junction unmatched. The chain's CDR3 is CASSFAGGSYEQYF. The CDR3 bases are TGTGCCAGCAGTTTCGCGGGAGGGTCCTACGAGCAGTACTTC. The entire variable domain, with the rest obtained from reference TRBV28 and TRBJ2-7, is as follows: DVKVTQSSRYLVKRTGEKVFLECVQDMDHENMFWYRQDPGLGLRLIYFSYDVKMKEKGDIPEGYSVSREKKERFSLILESASTNQTSMYLCASSFAGGSYEQYFGPGTRLTVT.

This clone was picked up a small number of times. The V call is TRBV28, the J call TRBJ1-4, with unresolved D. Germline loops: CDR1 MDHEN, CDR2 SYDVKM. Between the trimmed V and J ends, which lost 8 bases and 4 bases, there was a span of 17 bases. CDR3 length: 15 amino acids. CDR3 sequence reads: CASLRPNSGNEKLFF. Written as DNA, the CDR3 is TGTGCCAGCCTCCGGCCCAACTCGGGTAATGAAAAACTGTTTTTT.

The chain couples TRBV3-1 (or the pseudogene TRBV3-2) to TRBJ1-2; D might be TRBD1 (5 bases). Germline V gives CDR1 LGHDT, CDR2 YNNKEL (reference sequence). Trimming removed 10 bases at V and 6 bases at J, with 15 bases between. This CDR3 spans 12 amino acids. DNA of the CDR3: TGTGCCACCCGTGACGTAGGGGATGGCTACACCTTC. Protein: CATRDVGDGYTF.

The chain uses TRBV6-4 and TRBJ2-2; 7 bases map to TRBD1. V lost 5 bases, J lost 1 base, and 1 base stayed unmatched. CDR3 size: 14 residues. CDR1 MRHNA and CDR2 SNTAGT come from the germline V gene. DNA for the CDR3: TGTGCCAGCAGTCGGACAGGGAACACCGGGGAGCTGTTTTTT. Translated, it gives CASSRTGNTGELFF.

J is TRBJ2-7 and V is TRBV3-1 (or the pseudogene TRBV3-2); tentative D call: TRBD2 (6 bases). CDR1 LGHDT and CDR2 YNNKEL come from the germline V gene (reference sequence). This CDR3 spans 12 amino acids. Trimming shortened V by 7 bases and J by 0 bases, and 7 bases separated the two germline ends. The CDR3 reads CASTGGSYEQYF. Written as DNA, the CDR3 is TGTGCCAGCACCGGGGGCTCCTACGAGCAGTACTTC.